This T cell receptor beta chain was profiled in a study of response to subunit inactivated influenza vaccine. V trimming: 3 bases; J trimming: 2 bases; junction bases outside the gene matches: 6. The CDR3 is 16 residues long. Germline V lookup: CDR1 SNHLY, CDR2 FYNNEI. In TCRdb, the RT-PCR reads were re-called with MiXCR into one record per CDR3 protein. The table includes 500,000 to 650,000 distinct CDR3 sequences, 7.5% to 8.5% detected once. Turning to this clonotype: The antigen is unknown.

Study-level results: The authors put forward the suggestion that each seasonal influenza vaccination may bring in only a limited number of new T cells.

The gene calls are TRBV2 and TRBJ2-3; 9 bases line up with TRBD2. This clonotype originated in a man aged 45 to 75 who received an inactivated influenza vaccine. Sequencing used PBMCs from blood, obtained 23 months after vaccination. The DNA for the CDR3 is TGTGCCAGCAGTGATGGTCTAGCGGGGAACACAGATACGCAGTATTTT. Protein product: CASSDGLAGNTDTQYF.